The following is a TCR beta chain sequence with its context. Trimming removed 2 bases from V and 0 bases from J, with 4 bases in between. CDR1 MGHDK and CDR2 SYGVNS come from the germline V gene. The CDR3 totals 13 residues. The PCR employed 60 Vbeta primers together with 13 Jbeta primers. Repertoires were generated with immunoSEQ multiplex PCR, while TCRdb's copy carries only in-frame clones and drops some. The sample lists around 95,000 clones, roughly 70% occurring once. The data are from a study of cytomegalovirus exposure and HLA in healthy donors. Background on the study: As an earlier analysis found, 180 million or so T cells yielded fewer than 130 million unique TCR beta sequences. Of some 360 genotyped donors, 70% to 85% clustered with self-reported Caucasian donors.

Healthy bone marrow donors made up the donor group. Donors counted as nominally healthy when sampled, yet unrecorded immune exposures were likely. The origin of this receptor is a male donor in good health and CMV-seronegative. Sequenced sample: PBMCs. J is TRBJ1-1 and V is TRBV25-1; D uncertain. The CDR3 region is CASSERVNTEAFF. As DNA, the CDR3 is TGTGCCAGCAGTGAACGCGTGAACACTGAAGCTTTCTTT.